This T cell receptor beta chain originates from a study of OX40 agonist ivuxolimab in advanced cancers. General study findings and limits: Dosing at 0.1 to 3.0 mg/kg was accompanied by clonal expansion of CD4+ and CD8+ blood T cells by week 6.

Some clones are missing from TCRdb's copy, which holds only in-frame ones; the method was immunoSEQ multiplex PCR. The repertoire holds 65,000 to 95,000 clones, 80% to 85% seen once, with 2.1% in the top ten. There are 14 residues in the CDR3. The ends were cut back, 4 bases at V and 6 bases at J, with 15 bases in the middle. Germline values: CDR1 SGDLS, CDR2 YYNGEE. In this sample, this clone turned up once. The antigen remains unidentified. Sequencing used CD4+ or CD8+ T cells sorted from blood, obtained in a trial of the OX40 agonist ivuxolimab. This sequence was found in an adult with an advanced solid tumor such as melanoma, head and neck, liver or kidney cancer. V gene TRBV9 combines with J gene TRBJ2-3; D possibly uses TRBD1 or TRBD2 (5 bases each). CDR3 sequence reads: CASSPRGVSDTQYF. CDR3 nucleotides: TGTGCCAGCAGCCCCCGAGGGGTTAGTGATACGCAGTATTTT.